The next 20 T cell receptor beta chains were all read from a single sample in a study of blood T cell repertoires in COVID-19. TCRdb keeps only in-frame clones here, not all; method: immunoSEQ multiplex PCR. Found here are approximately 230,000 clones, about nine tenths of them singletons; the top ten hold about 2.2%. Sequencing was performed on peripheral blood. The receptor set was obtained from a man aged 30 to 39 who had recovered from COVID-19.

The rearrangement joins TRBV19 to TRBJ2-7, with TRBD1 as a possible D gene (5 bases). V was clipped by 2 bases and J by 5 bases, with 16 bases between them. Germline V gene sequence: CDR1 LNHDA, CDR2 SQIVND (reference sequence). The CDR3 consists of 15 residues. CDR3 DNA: TGTGCCAGTAGTATATCAGGGAAGGTATTCGACGAGCAGTACTTC. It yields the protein CASSISGKVFDEQYF.

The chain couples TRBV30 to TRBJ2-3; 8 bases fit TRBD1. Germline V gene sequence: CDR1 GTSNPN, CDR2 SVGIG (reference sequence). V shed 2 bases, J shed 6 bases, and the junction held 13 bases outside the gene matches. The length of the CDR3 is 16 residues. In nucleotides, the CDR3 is TGTGCCTGGAGTAAGGATTGGAACAGGGGGTCCGATACGCAGTATTTT. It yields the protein CAWSKDWNRGSDTQYF.

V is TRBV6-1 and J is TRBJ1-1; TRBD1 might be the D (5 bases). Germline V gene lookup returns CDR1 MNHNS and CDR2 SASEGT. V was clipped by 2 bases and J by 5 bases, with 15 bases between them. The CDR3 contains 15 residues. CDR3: CASSEKTAGRTEAFF. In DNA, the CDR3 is TGTGCCAGCAGTGAAAAGACAGCCGGTCGGACTGAAGCTTTCTTT.

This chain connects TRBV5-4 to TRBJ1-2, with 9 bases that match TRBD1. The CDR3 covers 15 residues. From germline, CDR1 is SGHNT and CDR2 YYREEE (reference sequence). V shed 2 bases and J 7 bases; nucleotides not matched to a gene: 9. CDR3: CASSFPQGAGSGYTF. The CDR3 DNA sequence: TGTGCCAGCAGCTTCCCACAGGGGGCGGGAAGTGGCTACACCTTC.

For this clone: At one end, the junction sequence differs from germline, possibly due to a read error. The CDR3 region is CASSQAPGDIPYEQYF. For the CDR3, the DNA is TGTGCCAGCAGTCAAGCCCCAGGGGATATCCCCTACGAGCAGTACTTC. The chain carries TRBV6-1 and TRBJ2-7; D may be TRBD1 (6 bases). Germline values: CDR1 MNHNS, CDR2 SASEGT. There are 16 residues in the CDR3.

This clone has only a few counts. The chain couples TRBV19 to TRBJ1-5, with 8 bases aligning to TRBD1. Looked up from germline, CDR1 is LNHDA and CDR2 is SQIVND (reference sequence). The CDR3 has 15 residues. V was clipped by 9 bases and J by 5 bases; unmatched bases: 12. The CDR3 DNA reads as TGTGCCAGCGAATACGGACAGGGTCCAGATCAGCCCCAGCATTTT. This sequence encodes CASEYGQGPDQPQHF.

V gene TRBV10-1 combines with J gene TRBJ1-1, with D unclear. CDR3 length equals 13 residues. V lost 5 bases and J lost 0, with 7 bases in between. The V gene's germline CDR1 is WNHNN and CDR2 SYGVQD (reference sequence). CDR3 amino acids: CASSQNLNTEAFF. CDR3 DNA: TGCGCCAGCAGTCAAAATCTGAACACTGAAGCTTTCTTT.

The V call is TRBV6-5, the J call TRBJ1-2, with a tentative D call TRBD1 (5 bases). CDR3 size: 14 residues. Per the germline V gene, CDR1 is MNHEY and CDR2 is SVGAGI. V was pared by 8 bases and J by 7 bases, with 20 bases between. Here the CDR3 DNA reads TGTGCCAGCTCTGGAGGGGTCGGTACGGGTGGCTACACCTTC. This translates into CASSGGVGTGGYTF.

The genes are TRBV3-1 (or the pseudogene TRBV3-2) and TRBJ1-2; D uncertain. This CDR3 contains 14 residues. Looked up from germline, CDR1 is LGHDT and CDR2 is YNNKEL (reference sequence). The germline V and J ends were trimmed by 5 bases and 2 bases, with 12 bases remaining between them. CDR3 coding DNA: TGTGCCAGCAGCGAGATCGGAGGGAACTATGGCTACACCTTC. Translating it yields CASSEIGGNYGYTF.

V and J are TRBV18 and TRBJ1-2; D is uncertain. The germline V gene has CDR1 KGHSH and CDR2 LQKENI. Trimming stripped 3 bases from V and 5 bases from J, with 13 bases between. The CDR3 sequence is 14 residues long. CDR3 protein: CASSPNLDGYGYTF. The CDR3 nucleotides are TGTGCCAGCTCACCCAATTTAGACGGGTATGGCTACACCTTC.

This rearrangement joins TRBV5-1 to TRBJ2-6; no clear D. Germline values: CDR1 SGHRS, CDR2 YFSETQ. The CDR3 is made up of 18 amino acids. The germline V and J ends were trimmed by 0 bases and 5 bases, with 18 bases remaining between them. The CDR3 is CASSLEQLSLTRANVLTF. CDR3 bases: TGCGCCAGCAGCTTGGAACAGCTCTCTCTTACCCGGGCCAACGTCCTGACTTTC.

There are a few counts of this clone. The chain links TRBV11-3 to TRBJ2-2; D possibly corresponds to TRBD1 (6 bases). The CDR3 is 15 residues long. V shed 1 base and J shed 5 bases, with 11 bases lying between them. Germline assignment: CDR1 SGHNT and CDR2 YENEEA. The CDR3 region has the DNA TGTGCCAGCAGCTTAGCAGGGGCCCCGACCGGGGAGCTGTTTTTT. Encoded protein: CASSLAGAPTGELFF.

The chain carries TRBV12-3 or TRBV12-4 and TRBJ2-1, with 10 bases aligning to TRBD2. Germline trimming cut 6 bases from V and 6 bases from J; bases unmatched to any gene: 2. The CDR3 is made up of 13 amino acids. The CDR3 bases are TGTGCCAGCAGAAAGCGGGGGGGCAATGAGCAGTTCTTC. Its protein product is CASRKRGGNEQFF.

The CDR3: CVKMGGSQETQYF. CDR3 DNA: TGTGTTAAGATGGGAGGGTCTCAAGAGACCCAGTACTTC. The V call is TRBV21-1, the J call TRBJ2-5; TRBD2 is the table's D call and was not checked against the DNA. TRBV21-1 is described as a pseudogene. The CDR3 runs 13 residues.

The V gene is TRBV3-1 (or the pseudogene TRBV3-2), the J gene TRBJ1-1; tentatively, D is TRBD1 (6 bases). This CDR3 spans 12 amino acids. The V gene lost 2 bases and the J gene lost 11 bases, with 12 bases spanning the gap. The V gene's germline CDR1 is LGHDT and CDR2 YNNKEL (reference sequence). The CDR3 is CASSQSGHHAFF. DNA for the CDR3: TGTGCCAGCAGCCAATCGGGACACCACGCTTTCTTT.

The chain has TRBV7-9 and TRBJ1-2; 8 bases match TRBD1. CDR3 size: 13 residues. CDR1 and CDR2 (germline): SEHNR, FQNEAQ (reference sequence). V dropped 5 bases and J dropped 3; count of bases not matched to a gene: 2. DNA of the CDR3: TGTGCCAGCAGCCCGGACAGGGACTATGGCTACACCTTC. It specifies CASSPDRDYGYTF.

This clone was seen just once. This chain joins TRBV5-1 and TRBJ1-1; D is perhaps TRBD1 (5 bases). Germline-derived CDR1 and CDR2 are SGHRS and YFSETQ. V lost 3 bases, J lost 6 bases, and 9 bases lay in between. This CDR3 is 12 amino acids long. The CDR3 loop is CASSYTGAEAFF. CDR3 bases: TGCGCCAGCAGCTACACAGGTGCTGAAGCTTTCTTT.

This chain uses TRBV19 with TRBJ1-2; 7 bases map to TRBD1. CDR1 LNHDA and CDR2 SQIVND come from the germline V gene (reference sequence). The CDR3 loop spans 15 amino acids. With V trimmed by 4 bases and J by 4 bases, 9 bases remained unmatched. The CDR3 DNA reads TGTGCCAGTAGTACCCCTCCTGACAGGGTCTATGGCTACACCTTC. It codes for CASSTPPDRVYGYTF.

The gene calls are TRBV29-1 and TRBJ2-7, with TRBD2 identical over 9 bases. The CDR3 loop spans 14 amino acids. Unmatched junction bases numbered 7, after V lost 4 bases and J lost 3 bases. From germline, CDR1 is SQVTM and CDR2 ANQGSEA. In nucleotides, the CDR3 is TGCAGCGTTGTTGGGCTAGCGGGGTTCTACGAGCAGTACTTC. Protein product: CSVVGLAGFYEQYF.

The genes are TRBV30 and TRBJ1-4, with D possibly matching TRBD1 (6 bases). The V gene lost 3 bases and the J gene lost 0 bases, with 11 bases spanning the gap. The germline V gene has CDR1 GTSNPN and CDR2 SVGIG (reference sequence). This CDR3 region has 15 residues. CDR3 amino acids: CAWSHTGTTNEKLFF. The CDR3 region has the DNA TGTGCCTGGAGCCATACAGGGACAACTAATGAAAAACTGTTTTTT. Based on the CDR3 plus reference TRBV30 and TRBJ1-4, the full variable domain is SQTIHQWPATLVQPVGSPLSLECTVEGTSNPNLYWYRQAAGRGLQLLFYSVGIGQISSEVPQNLSASRPQDRQFILSSKKLLLSDSGFYLCAWSHTGTTNEKLFFGSGTQLSVL.